A single T cell receptor beta chain is shown here with its context. No antigen is known for it. This sequence may be a read error, since a much larger clone differs from it by one base. RNA and DNA were co-extracted from about 20-30 mg of unsorted bulk tissue. Germline values: CDR1 SGHRS, CDR2 YFSETQ. The CDR3 consists of 14 residues. This record belongs to a study of tumor-infiltrating lymphocytes in primary liver carcinoma. Study summary: Samples produced roughly 3.65 to 7.5 million productive TCRbeta reads, comparable across tissue types.

Points from the study as a whole: Only about 8-25% of top clones were detected in all five tumor regions.

The authors made TCR beta cDNA from approximately 490 ng total RNA with a constant-region primer. Three-round nested multiplex PCR performed with slightly modified ARM-PCR produced the TCR beta libraries. Forward primers for TRBV1-TRBV30 and a C-beta reverse primer served the first two PCR rounds, at around 9 cycles each. TCRdb reanalysed the multiplex PCR reads using MiXCR and keeps one entry per CDR3 protein. The sample lists 95,000 to 100,000 distinct CDR3 sequences; about 67% were seen once. V gene TRBV5-1 combines with J gene TRBJ2-3, with a tentative D call TRBD2 (5 bases). Sequencing used liver tumor tissue from sampling region 2. Specified subset: tumor region T2, inferior pole. This TCR was sampled from a woman between 55 and 75 years old with primary liver carcinoma and hepatitis B virus infection. The CDR3 bases are TGCACCAGCAGCTTCGGAGGAGAAGGAGATACGCAGTATTTT. The encoded protein is CTSSFGGEGDTQYF.